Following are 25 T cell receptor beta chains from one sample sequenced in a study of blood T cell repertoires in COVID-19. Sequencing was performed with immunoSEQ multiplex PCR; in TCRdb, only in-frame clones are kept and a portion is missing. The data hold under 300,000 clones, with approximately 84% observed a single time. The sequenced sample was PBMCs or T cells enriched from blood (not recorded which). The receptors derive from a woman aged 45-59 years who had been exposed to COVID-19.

The chain's CDR3 is CASSILGGTDEAFF. CDR3 nucleotide sequence: TGTGCCAGTAGTATTTTGGGCGGGACAGATGAAGCTTTCTTT. This chain links TRBV19 with TRBJ1-1; TRBD1 aligns across 7 bases. Germline CDR1 and CDR2: LNHDA and SQIVND (reference sequence). With 3 bases clipped from V and 7 bases from J, the junction kept 8 bases outside the gene matches. The CDR3 consists of 14 residues.

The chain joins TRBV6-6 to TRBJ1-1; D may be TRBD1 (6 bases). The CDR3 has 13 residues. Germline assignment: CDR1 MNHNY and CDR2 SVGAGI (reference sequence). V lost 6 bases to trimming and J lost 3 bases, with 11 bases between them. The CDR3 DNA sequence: TGTGCCAGCAGCCACAGGGTTGACACTGAAGCTTTCTTT. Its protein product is CASSHRVDTEAFF.

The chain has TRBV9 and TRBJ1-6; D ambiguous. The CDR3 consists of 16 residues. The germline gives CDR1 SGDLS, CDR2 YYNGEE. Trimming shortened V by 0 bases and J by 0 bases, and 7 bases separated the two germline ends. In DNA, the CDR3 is TGTGCCAGCAGCGTAGCGGGGAGCTCCTATAATTCACCCCTCCACTTT. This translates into CASSVAGSSYNSPLHF.

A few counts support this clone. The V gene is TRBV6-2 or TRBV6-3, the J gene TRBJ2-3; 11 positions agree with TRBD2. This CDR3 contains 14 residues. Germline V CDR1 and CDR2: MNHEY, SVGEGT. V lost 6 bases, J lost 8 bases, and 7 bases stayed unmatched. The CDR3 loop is CASSVAGGPVTQYF. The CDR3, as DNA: TGTGCCAGCAGCGTAGCGGGGGGGCCGGTTACGCAGTATTTT.

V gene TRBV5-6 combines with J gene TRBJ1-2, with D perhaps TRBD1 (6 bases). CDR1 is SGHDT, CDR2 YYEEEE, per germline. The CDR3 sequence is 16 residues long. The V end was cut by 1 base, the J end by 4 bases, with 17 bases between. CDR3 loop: CASSLLSWDTSYGYTF. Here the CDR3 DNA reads TGTGCCAGCAGCTTGCTATCCTGGGACACCAGCTATGGCTACACCTTC.

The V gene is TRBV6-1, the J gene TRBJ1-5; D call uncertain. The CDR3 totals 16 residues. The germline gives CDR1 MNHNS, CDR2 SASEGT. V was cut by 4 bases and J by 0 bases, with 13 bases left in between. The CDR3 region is CASSGVPGYSNQPQHF. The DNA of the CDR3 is TGTGCCAGCAGTGGGGTTCCGGGGTATAGCAATCAGCCCCAGCATTTT.

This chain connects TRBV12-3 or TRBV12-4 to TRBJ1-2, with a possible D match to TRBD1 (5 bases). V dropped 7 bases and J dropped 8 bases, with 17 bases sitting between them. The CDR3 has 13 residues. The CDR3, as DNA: TGTGCCAGCATCCCCGTAGGAGGGGCGGGCTACACCTTC. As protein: CASIPVGGAGYTF.

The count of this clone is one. The CDR3 DNA is TGTGCCAGCGAAGGCGGGACAGGGTGGGTTGGCACTGAAGCTTTCTTT. Translated, it gives CASEGGTGWVGTEAFF. The V and J genes are TRBV25-1 and TRBJ1-1; 9 nucleotides align to TRBD1. In germline, CDR1 is MGHDK, CDR2 SYGVNS. This CDR3 has 16 amino acids. J was trimmed by 4 bases and V by 8 bases; bases with no gene match: 14.

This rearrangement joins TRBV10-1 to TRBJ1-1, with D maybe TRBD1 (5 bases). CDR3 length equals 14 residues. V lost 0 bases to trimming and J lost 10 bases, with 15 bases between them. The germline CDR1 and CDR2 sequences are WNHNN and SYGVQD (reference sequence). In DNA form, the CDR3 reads TGCGCCAGCAGTGAGTCTGGCGGGGCACGGGTAGCTTTCTTT. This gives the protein CASSESGGARVAFF.

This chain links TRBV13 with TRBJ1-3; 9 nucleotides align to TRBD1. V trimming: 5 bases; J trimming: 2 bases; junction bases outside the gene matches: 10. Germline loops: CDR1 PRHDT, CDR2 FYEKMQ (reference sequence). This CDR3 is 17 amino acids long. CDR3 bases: TGTGCCAGCAGCCGGGGACAGGGCGCCCGGGCTGGAAACACCATATATTTT. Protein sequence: CASSRGQGARAGNTIYF.

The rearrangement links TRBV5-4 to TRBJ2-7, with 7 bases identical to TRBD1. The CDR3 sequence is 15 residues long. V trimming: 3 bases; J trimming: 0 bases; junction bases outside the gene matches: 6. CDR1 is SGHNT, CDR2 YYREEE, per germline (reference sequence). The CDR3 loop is CASSSVGTVSYEQYF. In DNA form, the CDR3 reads TGTGCCAGCAGCTCGGTCGGGACAGTCTCCTACGAGCAGTACTTC.

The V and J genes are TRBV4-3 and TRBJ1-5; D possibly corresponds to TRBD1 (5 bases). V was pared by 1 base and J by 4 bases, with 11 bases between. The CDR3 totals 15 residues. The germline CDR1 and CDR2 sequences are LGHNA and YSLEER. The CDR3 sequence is CASSQGVNRNQPQHF. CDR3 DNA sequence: TGCGCCAGCAGCCAAGGCGTGAACAGGAATCAGCCCCAGCATTTT.

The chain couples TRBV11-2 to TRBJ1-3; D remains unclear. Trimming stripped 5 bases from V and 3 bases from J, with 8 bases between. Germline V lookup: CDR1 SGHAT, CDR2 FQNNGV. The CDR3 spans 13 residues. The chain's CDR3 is CASSPRGGNTIYF. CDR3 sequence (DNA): TGTGCCAGCAGCCCCCGGGGTGGAAACACCATATATTTT.

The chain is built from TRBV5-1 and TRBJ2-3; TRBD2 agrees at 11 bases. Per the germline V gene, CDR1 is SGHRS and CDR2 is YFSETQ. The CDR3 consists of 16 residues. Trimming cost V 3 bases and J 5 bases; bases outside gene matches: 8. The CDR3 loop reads CASSSLAGGLGDTQYF. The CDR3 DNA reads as TGCGCCAGCAGCTCCCTAGCGGGGGGCCTCGGAGATACGCAGTATTTT.

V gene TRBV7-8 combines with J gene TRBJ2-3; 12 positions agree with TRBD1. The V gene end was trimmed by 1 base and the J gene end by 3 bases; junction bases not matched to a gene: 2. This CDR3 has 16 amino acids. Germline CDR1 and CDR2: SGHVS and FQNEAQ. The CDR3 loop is CASSLGDRGLTDTQYF. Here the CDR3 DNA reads TGTGCCAGCAGCTTAGGGGACAGGGGGCTAACAGATACGCAGTATTTT. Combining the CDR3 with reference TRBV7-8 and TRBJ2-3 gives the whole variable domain GAGVSQSPRYKVAKRGQDVALRCDPISGHVSLFWYQQALGQGPEFLTYFQNEAQLDKSGLPSDRFFAERPEGSVSTLKIQRTQQEDSAVYLCASSLGDRGLTDTQYFGPGTRLTVL.

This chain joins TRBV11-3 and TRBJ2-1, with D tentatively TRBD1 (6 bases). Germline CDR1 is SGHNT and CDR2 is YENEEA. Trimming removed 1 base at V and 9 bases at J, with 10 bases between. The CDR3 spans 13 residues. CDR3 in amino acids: CASSLGHRVEQFF. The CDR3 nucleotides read TGTGCCAGCAGCTTAGGGCACAGGGTTGAGCAGTTCTTC.

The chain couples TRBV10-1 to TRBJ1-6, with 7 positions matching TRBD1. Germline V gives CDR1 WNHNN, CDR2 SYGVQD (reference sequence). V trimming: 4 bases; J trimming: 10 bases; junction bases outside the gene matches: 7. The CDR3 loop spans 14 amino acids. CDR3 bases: TGCGCCAGCAGTGCGGACAGGACGAAATCACCCCTCCACTTT. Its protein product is CASSADRTKSPLHF.

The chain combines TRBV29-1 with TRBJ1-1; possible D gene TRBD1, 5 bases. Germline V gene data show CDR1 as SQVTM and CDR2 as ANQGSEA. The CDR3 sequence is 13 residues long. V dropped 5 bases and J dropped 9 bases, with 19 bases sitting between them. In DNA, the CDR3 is TGCAGCGTTTGGGGACTGGAGCTGGTTCAAGCTTTCTTT. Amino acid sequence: CSVWGLELVQAFF.

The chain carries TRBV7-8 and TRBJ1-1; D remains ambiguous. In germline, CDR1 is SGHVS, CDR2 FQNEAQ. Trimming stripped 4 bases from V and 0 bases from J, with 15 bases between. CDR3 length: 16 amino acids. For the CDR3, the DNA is TGTGCCAGCAGCTCCCCAGTCGGAGACGTGAACACTGAAGCTTTCTTT. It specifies CASSSPVGDVNTEAFF.

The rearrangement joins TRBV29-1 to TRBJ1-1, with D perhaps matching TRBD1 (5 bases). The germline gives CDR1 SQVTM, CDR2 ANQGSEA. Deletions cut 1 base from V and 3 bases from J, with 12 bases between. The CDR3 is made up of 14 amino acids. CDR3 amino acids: CSVEVRGDDTEAFF. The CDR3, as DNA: TGCAGCGTTGAAGTACGGGGGGATGACACTGAAGCTTTCTTT.

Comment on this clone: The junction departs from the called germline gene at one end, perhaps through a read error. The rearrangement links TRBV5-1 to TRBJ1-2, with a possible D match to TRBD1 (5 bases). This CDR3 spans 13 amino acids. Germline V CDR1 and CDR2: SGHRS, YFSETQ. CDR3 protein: CARSSGGNYGYTF. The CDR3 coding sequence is TGCGCCCGCAGCTCGGGGGGGAACTATGGCTACACCTTC. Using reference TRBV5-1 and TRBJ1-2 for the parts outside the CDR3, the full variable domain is KAGVTQTPRYLIKTRGQQVTLSCSPISGHRSVSWYQQTPGQGLQFLFEYFSETQRNKGNFPGRFSGRQFSNSRSEMNVSTLELGDSALYLCARSSGGNYGYTFGSGTRLTVV.

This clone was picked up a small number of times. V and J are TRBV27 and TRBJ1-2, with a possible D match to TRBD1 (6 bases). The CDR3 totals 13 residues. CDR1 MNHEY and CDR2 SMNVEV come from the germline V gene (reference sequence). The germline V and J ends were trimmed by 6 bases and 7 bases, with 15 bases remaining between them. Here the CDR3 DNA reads TGTGCCAGCAGAGCTCTACAGGGTTCTGGCTACACCTTC. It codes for CASRALQGSGYTF.

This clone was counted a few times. The CDR3 coding sequence is TGTGCCAGTAGACCCCGGGACTGGGGCTACAATGAGCAGTTCTTC. It encodes CASRPRDWGYNEQFF. The chain combines TRBV19 with TRBJ2-1; a weak D match, TRBD2 (6 bases). V gave up 6 bases and J gave up 3 bases, with 15 bases separating them. The V gene's germline CDR1 is LNHDA and CDR2 SQIVND (reference sequence). The CDR3 consists of 15 residues.

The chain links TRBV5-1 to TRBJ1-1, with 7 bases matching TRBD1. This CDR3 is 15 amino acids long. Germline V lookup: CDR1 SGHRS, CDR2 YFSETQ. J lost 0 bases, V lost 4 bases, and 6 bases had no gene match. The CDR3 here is CASSRRQGMNTEAFF. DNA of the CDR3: TGCGCCAGCAGCCGACGACAGGGAATGAACACTGAAGCTTTCTTT.

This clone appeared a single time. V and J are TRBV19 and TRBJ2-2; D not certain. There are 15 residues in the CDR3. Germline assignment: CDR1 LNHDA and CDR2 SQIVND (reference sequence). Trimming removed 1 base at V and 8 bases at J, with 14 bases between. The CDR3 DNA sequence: TGTGCCAGTAGTATAGGGGCAGGTATTGCAGGGGAGCTGTTTTTT. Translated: CASSIGAGIAGELFF. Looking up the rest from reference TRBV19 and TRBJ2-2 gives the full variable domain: DGGITQSPKYLFRKEGQNVTLSCEQNLNHDAMYWYRQDPGQGLRLIYYSQIVNDFQKGDIAEGYSVSREKKESFPLTVTSAQKNPTAFYLCASSIGAGIAGELFFGEGSRLTVL.